The clone carrying this T cell receptor beta chain has a handful of counts. Antigen: not known. These data originate in a study of T cells after yellow fever vaccination. Study in general: Libraries from low-cell-number fractions were prepared with the SMART-Seq v4 Ultra Low Input RNA kit.

This CDR3 contains 16 residues. J lost 6 bases, V lost 7 bases, and 9 bases had no gene match. Germline V gene sequence: CDR1 LNHDA, CDR2 SQIVND (reference sequence). TCRdb processed the 5' RACE reads anew with MiXCR; each CDR3 protein has one entry. Among roughly 340,000 distinct CDR3 sequences listed, approximately 4% were seen once. Study-level points and caveats: Primary-vaccination clones mostly resurfaced post-booster (approximately 96% CD4, about 87% CD8).

The sequence derives from a man aged 18-30 years who received the YFV17D yellow fever vaccine. The V gene is TRBV19, the J gene TRBJ2-1, with TRBD2 matching over 13 bases. Sequencing used PBMCs, obtained 5 days after the yellow fever booster vaccination. In nucleotides, the CDR3 is TGTGCCAGTAACCCCCTACTAGCGGGGGGGCGCAATGAGCAGTTCTTC. Amino acid sequence: CASNPLLAGGRNEQFF.